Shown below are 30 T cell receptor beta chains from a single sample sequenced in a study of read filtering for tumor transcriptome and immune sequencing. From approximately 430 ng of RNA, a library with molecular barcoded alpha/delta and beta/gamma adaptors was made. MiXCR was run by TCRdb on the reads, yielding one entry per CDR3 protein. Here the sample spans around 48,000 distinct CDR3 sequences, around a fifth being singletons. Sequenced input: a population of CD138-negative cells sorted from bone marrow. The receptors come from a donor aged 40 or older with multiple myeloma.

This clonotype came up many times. CDR3 DNA sequence: TGCAGCGCGGGGCCCGGAGGCTCTGAGCAGTTCTTC. As protein: CSAGPGGSEQFF. The V call is TRBV29-1, the J call TRBJ2-1; tentatively, D is TRBD1 or TRBD2 (5 bases each). Trimming cost V 7 bases and J 9 bases, with 16 bases left between them. CDR3 length: 12 residues. The germline V gene encodes CDR1 SQVTM and CDR2 ANQGSEA.

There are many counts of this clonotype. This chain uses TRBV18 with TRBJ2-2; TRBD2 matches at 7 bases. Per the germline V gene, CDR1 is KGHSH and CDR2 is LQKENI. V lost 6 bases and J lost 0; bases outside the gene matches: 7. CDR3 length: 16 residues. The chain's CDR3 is CASSDLAATNTGELFF. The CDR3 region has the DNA TGTGCCAGCTCCGATCTAGCGGCTACGAACACCGGGGAGCTGTTTTTT.

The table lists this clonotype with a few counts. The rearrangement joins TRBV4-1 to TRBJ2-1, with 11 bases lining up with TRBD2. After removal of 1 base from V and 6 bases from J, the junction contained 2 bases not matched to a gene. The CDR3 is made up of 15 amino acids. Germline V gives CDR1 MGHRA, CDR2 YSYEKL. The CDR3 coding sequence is TGCGCCAGCAGCCAAGGGGGGACTAGCGGCAATGAGCAGTTCTTC. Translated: CASSQGGTSGNEQFF.

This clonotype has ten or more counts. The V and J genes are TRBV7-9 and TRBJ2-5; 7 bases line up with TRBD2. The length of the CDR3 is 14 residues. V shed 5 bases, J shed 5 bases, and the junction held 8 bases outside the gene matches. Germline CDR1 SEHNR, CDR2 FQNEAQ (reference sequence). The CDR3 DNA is TGTGCCAGCAGCAGATCCGGGGAGGGGGAGACCCAGTACTTC. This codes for CASSRSGEGETQYF.

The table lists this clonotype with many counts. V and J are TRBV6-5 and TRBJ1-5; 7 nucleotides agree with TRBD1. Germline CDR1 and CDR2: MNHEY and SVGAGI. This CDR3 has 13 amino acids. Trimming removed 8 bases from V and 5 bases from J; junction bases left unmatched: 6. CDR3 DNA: TGTGCCAGCTGTAGGGACAGCCATCAGCCCCAGCATTTT. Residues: CASCRDSHQPQHF.

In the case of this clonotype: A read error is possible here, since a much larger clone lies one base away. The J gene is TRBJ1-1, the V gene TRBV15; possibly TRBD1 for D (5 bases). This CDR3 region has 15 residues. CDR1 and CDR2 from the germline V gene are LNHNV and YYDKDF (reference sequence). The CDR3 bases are TGTGCCACCAGCAGAGATCCGGGGGGGTTGACTGAAGCTCTCTTT. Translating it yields CATSRDPGGLTEALF.

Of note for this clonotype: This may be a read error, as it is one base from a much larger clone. CDR3 sequence reads: CASSRGLAGPTGELLF. The CDR3, as DNA: TGTGCCAGCAGCAGGGGACTAGCGGGACCCACCGGGGAGCTGCTTTTT. V is TRBV9 and J is TRBJ2-2; 13 positions agree with TRBD2. CDR3 length equals 16 residues. Germline values: CDR1 SGDLS, CDR2 YYNGEE.

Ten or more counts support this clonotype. The CDR3 sequence is CASSPTGVRANYGYTF. In DNA, the CDR3 is TGTGCCAGCAGCCCGACAGGAGTCAGGGCTAACTATGGCTACACCTTC. The chain uses TRBV5-4 and TRBJ1-2, with a tentative D call TRBD1 (6 bases). The V gene lost 4 bases and the J gene lost 0 bases, with 16 bases spanning the gap. The germline V gene encodes CDR1 SGHNT and CDR2 YYREEE (reference sequence). CDR3 length: 16 amino acids.

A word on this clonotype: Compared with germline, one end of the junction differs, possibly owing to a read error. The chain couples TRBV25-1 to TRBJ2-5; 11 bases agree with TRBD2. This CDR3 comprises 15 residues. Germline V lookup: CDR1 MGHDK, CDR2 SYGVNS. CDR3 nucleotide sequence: TGTGCCAGCAGTAAGGTACTAGCGGGAGCGGAGACCCAGTGCTTC. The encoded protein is CASSKVLAGAETQCF. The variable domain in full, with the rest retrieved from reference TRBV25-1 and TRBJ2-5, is EADIYQTPRYLVIGTGKKITLECSQTMGHDKMYWYQQDPGMELHLIHYSYGVNSTEKGDLSSESTVSRIRTEHFPLTLESARPSHTSQYLCASSKVLAGAETQCFGPGTRLLVL.

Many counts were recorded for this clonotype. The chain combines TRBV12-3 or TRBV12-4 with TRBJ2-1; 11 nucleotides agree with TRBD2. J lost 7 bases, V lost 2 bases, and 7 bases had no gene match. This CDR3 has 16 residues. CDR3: CASSLPLAGGGNEQFF. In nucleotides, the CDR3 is TGTGCCAGCAGTTTACCGCTAGCGGGAGGAGGTAATGAGCAGTTCTTC.

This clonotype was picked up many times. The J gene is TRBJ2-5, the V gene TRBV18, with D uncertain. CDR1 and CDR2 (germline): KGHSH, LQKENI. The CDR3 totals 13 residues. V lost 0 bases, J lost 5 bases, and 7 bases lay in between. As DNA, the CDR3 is TGTGCCAGCTCACCACCGGAACGCGAGACCCAGTACTTC. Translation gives CASSPPERETQYF.

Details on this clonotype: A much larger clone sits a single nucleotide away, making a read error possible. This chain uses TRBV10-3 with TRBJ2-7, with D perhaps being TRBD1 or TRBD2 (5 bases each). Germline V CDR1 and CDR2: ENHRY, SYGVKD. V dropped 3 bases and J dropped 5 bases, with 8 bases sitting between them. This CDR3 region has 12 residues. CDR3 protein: CAISDGDHEQYF. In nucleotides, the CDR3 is TGTGCCATCAGTGATGGGGACCACGAGCAGTACTTC.

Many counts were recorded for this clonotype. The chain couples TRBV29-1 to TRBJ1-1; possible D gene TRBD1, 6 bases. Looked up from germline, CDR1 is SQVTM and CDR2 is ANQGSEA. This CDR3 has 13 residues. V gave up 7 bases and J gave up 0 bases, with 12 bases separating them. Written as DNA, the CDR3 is TGCAGCGAGAGGACAGCCTTGAACACTGAAGCTTTCTTT. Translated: CSERTALNTEAFF.

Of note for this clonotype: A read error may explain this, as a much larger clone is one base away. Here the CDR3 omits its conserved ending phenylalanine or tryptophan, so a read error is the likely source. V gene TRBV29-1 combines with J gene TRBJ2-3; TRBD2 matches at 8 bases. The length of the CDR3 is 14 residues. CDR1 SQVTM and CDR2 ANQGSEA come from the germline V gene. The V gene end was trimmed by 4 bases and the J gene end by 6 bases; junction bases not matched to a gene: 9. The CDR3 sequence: CSVGLAGLMDTQYL. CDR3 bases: TGCAGCGTTGGGCTAGCGGGCCTCATGGATACGCAGTATCTT.

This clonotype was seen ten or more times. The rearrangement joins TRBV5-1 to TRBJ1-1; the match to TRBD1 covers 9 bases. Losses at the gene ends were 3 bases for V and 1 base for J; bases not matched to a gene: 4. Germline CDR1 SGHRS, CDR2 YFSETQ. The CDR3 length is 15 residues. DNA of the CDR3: TGCGCCAGCAGCTCCTCGACAGGGGGGAACACTGAAGCTTTCTTT. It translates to CASSSSTGGNTEAFF.

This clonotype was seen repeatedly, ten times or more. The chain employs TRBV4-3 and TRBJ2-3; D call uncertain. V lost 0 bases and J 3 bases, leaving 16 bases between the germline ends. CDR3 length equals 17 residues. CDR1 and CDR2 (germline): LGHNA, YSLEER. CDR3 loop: CASSQDRGDIGTDTQYF. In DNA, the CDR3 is TGCGCCAGCAGCCAAGATCGAGGAGATATTGGGACAGATACGCAGTATTTT.

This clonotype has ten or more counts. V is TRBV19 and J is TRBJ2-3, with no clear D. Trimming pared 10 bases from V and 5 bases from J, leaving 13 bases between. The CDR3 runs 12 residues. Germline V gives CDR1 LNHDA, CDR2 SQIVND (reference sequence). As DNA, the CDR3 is TGTGCCACACGGGCTTGGAGAGATACGCAGTATTTT. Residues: CATRAWRDTQYF.

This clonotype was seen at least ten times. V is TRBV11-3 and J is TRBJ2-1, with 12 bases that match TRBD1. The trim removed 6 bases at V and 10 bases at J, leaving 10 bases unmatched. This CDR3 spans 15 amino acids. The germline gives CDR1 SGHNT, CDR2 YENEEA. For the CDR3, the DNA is TGTGCCAGCAGGAACCGGGACAGGGGGCGCGAGGAGCAGTTCTTC. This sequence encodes CASRNRDRGREEQFF.

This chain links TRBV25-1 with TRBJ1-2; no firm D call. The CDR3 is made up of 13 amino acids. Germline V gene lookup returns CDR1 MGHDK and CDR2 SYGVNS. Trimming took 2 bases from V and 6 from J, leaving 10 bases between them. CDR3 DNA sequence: TGTGCCAGCAGTGAACAGCCGAGCGATGGCTACACCTTC. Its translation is CASSEQPSDGYTF.

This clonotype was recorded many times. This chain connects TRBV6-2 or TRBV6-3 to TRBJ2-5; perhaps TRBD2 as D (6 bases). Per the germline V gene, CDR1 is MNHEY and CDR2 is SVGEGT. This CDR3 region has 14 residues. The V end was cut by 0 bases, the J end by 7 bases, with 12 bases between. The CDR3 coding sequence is TGTGCCAGCAGTTACTCTCGGGGGATGAGGACCCAGTACTTC. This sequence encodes CASSYSRGMRTQYF.

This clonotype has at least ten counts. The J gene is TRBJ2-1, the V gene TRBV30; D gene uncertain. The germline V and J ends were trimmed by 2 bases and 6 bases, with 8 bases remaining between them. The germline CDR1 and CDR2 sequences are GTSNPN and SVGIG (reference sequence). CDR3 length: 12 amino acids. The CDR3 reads CAWSPRSNEQFF. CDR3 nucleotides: TGTGCCTGGAGTCCTCGGTCCAATGAGCAGTTCTTC. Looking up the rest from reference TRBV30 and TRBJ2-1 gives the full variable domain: SQTIHQWPATLVQPVGSPLSLECTVEGTSNPNLYWYRQAAGRGLQLLFYSVGIGQISSEVPQNLSASRPQDRQFILSSKKLLLSDSGFYLCAWSPRSNEQFFGPGTRLTVL.

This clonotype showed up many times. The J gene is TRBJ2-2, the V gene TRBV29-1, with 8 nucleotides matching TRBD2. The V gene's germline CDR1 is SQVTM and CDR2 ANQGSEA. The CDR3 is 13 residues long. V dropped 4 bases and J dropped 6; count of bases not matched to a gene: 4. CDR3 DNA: TGCAGCGTTGCCGGACTAGCTGCCGGGGAGCTGTTTTTT. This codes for CSVAGLAAGELFF.

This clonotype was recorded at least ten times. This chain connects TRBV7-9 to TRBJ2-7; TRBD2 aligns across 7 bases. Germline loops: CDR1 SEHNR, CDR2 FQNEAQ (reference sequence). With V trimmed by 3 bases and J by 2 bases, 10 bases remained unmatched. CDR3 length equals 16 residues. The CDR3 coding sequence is TGTGCCAGCAGCTTGGGATCAGCGGGGTTGACCTACGAGCAGTACTTC. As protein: CASSLGSAGLTYEQYF. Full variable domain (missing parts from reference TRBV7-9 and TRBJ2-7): DTGVSQNPRHKITKRGQNVTFRCDPISEHNRLYWYRQTLGQGPEFLTYFQNEAQLEKSRLLSDRFSAERPKGSFSTLEIQRTEQGDSAMYLCASSLGSAGLTYEQYFGPGTRLTVT.

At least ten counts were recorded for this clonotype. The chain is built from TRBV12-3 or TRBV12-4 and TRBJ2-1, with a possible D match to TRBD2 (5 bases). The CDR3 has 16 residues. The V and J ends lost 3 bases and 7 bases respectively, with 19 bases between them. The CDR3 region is CASSFVIGVSGNEQFF. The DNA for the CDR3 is TGTGCCAGCAGTTTTGTAATCGGGGTTTCGGGGAATGAGCAGTTCTTC.

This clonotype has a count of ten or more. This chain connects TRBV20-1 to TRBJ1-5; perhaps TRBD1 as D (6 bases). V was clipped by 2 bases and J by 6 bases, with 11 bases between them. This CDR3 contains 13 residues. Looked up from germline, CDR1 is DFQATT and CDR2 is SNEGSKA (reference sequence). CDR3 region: CSARIPGAQPQHF. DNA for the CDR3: TGCAGTGCTAGAATTCCAGGGGCTCAGCCCCAGCATTTT.

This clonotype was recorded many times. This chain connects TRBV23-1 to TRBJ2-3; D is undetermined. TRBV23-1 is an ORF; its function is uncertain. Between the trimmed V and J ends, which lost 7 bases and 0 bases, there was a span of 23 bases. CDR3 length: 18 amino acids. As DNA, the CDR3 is TGCGCCAGCAATCAGGACGTAAACGAAACGTCAAGCACAGATACGCAGTATTTT. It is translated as CASNQDVNETSSTDTQYF.

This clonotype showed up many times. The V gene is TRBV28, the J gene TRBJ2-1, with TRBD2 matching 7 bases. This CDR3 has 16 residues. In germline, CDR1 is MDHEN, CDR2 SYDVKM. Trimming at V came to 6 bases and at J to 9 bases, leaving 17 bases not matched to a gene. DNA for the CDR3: TGTGCCAGCAGCTCTAGCGGTTCTCAAGCCATGGGTGAGCAGTTCTTC. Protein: CASSSSGSQAMGEQFF.

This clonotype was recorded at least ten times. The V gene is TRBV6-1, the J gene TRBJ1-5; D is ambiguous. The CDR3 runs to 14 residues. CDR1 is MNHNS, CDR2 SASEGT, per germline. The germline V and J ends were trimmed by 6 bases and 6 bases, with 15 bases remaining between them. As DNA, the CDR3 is TGTGCCAGCAGACTCCCCTTGGAGGGTCAGCCCCAGCATTTT. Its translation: CASRLPLEGQPQHF.

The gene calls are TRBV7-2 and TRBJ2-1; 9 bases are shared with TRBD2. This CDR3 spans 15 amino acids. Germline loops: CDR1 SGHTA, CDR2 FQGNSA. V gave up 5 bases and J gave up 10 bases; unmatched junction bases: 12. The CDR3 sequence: CASSPSGGGGTEQFF. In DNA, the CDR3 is TGTGCCAGCAGCCCTTCTGGCGGGGGGGGTACAGAGCAGTTCTTC.

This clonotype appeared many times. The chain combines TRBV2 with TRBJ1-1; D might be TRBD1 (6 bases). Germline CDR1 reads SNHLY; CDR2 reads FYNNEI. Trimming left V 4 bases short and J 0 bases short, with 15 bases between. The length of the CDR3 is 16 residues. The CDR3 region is CASSGAIGQLNTEAFF. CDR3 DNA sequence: TGTGCCAGCAGTGGAGCGATCGGACAGCTGAACACTGAAGCTTTCTTT.